This T cell receptor beta chain was obtained from a study of cytomegalovirus exposure and HLA in healthy donors. Whole-study context: The 120 validation repertoires and the roughly 700 first-cohort repertoires shared a platform, a later analysis reported. Study-level points and caveats: Researchers counted some 150 TCR beta chains as cytomegalovirus-associated. Three CMV-associated chains were confirmed in vitro to be specific for CMV antigens.

The repertoire was sequenced with immunoSEQ multiplex PCR; TCRdb's copy has only in-frame clones and lacks some. This table has roughly 330,000 clones, approximately 90% appearing once. Note on this clone: Its specificity is unknown.

V gave up 2 bases and J gave up 4 bases; unmatched junction bases: 8. The germline V gene has CDR1 MNHEY and CDR2 SMNVEV (reference sequence). CDR3 length: 15 amino acids. Sequenced: PBMCs. This clonotype originated in a young woman in good health and CMV-seropositive. The V and J genes are TRBV27 and TRBJ2-7; 7 bases map to TRBD1. CDR3 sequence reads: CASSLDRAEDYEQYF. The CDR3 nucleotides read TGTGCCAGCAGTTTAGACAGGGCGGAAGATTACGAGCAGTACTTC.